This T cell receptor (beta chain) was observed in a study of T-cell reconstitution after alpha-beta-depleted transplantation in children. Using unique molecular identifiers, the investigators prepared the TCRbeta library. TCRdb re-called the PCR reads through MiXCR, storing one row per CDR3 protein. The data show 500,000 to 750,000 distinct CDR3 sequences, 20% to 30% seen once. A few counts support this clonotype. Its antigen remains unknown. Study observations and caveats: Several hundred expanded graft clones reportedly gave rise to the alpha-beta T cells present about two months after transplant. One year post-transplant, T-cell counts and diversity were largely derived from T cells produced anew. Diversity of TCRbeta at day 60 was high in some patients, arising from surviving recipient T cells and thymic progenitors.

This CDR3 has 14 amino acids. V was clipped by 5 bases and J by 2 bases, with 12 bases between them. Germline assignment: CDR1 SGHTA and CDR2 FQGNSA. J is TRBJ2-5 and V is TRBV7-2; D gene uncertain. The sample here was PBMCs, taken before TCRalphabeta/CD19-depleted stem cell transplant. The TCR sequence derives from a boy under two years old with Wiskott-Aldrich syndrome, due to receive a stem cell transplant. This CDR3 reads CASSPNSYQETQYF. CDR3 coding DNA: TGTGCCAGCAGCCCAAACAGTTATCAAGAGACCCAGTACTTC.